The next 12 T cell receptor beta chains were all read from a single sample in a study of blood T cell repertoires in COVID-19. Data came from immunoSEQ multiplex PCR; TCRdb stores just in-frame clones and leaves some out. The table has roughly 270,000 clones, roughly 88% seen once; the top ten hold roughly 9%. Sample: peripheral blood. These receptors originate from a man aged 18 to 35 with active or convalescent COVID-19.

This rearrangement joins TRBV19 to TRBJ2-7; perhaps TRBD1 as D (5 bases). The CDR3 totals 15 residues. Deletions cut 3 bases from V and 0 bases from J, with 12 bases between. Germline CDR1 and CDR2: LNHDA and SQIVND (reference sequence). CDR3 DNA sequence: TGTGCCAGTAGTATTACCAGGGCGCCCTCCTACGAGCAGTACTTC. Translation: CASSITRAPSYEQYF. The full variable domain, with the rest looked up from reference TRBV19 and TRBJ2-7, is DGGITQSPKYLFRKEGQNVTLSCEQNLNHDAMYWYRQDPGQGLRLIYYSQIVNDFQKGDIAEGYSVSREKKESFPLTVTSAQKNPTAFYLCASSITRAPSYEQYFGPGTRLTVT.

J is TRBJ1-1 and V is TRBV27, with unresolved D. Trimming shortened V by 8 bases and J by 1 base, and 8 bases separated the two germline ends. Germline-derived CDR1 and CDR2 are MNHEY and SMNVEV (reference sequence). The CDR3 extends over 12 amino acids. DNA for the CDR3: TGTGCCAGCCAGAATTGGAACACTGAAGCTTTCTTT. Translated: CASQNWNTEAFF.

The J gene is TRBJ1-1, the V gene TRBV18, with D tentatively TRBD1 (6 bases). The germline V and J ends were trimmed by 0 bases and 0 bases, with 14 bases remaining between them. Germline assignment: CDR1 KGHSH and CDR2 LQKENI. This CDR3 comprises 17 residues. In nucleotides, the CDR3 is TGTGCCAGCTCACCACCGAGAGCCGGACAGCTGAACACTGAAGCTTTCTTT. Its protein product is CASSPPRAGQLNTEAFF.

The genes are TRBV5-1 and TRBJ2-1; 7 bases fit TRBD1. This CDR3 is built from 14 residues. The ends lost 6 bases at V and 5 bases at J; junction bases unmatched: 8. Germline assignment: CDR1 SGHRS and CDR2 YFSETQ. CDR3 region: CASKGAGGDNEQFF. CDR3 nucleotides: TGCGCCAGCAAGGGGGCGGGTGGGGACAATGAGCAGTTCTTC.

V gene TRBV9 combines with J gene TRBJ2-7; D may be TRBD1 (5 bases). This CDR3 is built from 16 residues. With 3 bases removed from V and 0 bases from J, the gap between germline ends came to 16 bases. Germline V CDR1 and CDR2: SGDLS, YYNGEE. The CDR3 DNA reads as TGTGCCAGCAGCGGCCCCACAGGTTCCAGCTCCTACGAGCAGTACTTC. Encoded protein: CASSGPTGSSSYEQYF. The full variable domain, rest sourced from reference TRBV9 and TRBJ2-7, is DSGVTQTPKHLITATGQRVTLRCSPRSGDLSVYWYQQSLDQGLQFLIQYYNGEERAKGNILERFSAQQFPDLHSELNLSSLELGDSALYFCASSGPTGSSSYEQYFGPGTRLTVT.

J is TRBJ1-2 and V is TRBV11-2, with TRBD1 as a possible D gene (6 bases). V dropped 0 bases and J dropped 7 bases, with 15 bases sitting between them. Germline lookup yields CDR1 SGHAT and CDR2 FQNNGV. This CDR3 has 15 residues. The CDR3: CASSLDVIRTVGYTF. In DNA form, the CDR3 reads TGTGCCAGCAGCTTAGATGTAATCCGGACAGTTGGCTACACCTTC.

The chain carries TRBV12-2 and TRBJ2-3; the listed D gene, TRBD2, was not tested against the DNA. TRBV12-2 is tagged as a pseudogene. The CDR3 contains 20 residues. This CDR3 reads CASRLVKASGGAGDTDTQYF. The CDR3 region has the DNA TGTGCAAGTCGCTTAGTAAAGGCTAGCGGGGGGGCCGGGGACACAGATACGCAGTATTTT.

This clone occurred once. The gene calls are TRBV12-3 or TRBV12-4 and TRBJ1-2; 7 bases match TRBD1. J gave up 7 bases and V 1 base, and 3 bases lay outside the gene matches. The CDR3 totals 13 residues. CDR3 amino acids: CASSLGGGTGYTF. For the CDR3, the DNA is TGTGCCAGCAGTTTAGGAGGGGGCACTGGCTACACCTTC.

The V gene is TRBV6-6, the J gene TRBJ2-4, with a possible D match to TRBD1 (6 bases). CDR1 MNHNY and CDR2 SVGAGI come from the germline V gene (reference sequence). V gave up 6 bases and J gave up 5 bases, with 14 bases separating them. The CDR3 runs to 14 residues. CDR3 sequence: CASRPGEGENIQYF. In DNA form, the CDR3 reads TGTGCCAGCAGACCAGGGGAAGGAGAAAACATTCAGTACTTC.

Regarding this clone: One end of the junction fails to match germline, which may point to a read error. This rearrangement joins TRBV5-5 to TRBJ1-1, with D perhaps TRBD1 (6 bases). This CDR3 has 15 amino acids. CDR1 and CDR2 from the germline V gene are SGHKS and YYEKEE (reference sequence). The CDR3 nucleotides are TGTGCCAGTAGCTCAACCGGGACACCGAACACTGAAGCTTTCTTT. Its protein product is CASSSTGTPNTEAFF.

The rearrangement joins TRBV19 to TRBJ1-1, with unresolved D. Trimming stripped 9 bases from V and 0 bases from J, with 11 bases between. The CDR3 extends over 13 amino acids. Germline values: CDR1 LNHDA, CDR2 SQIVND (reference sequence). CDR3 sequence: CASQYEMNTEAFF. The CDR3 coding sequence is TGTGCCAGCCAGTACGAAATGAACACTGAAGCTTTCTTT. Full variable domain (remainder filled in from reference TRBV19 and TRBJ1-1): DGGITQSPKYLFRKEGQNVTLSCEQNLNHDAMYWYRQDPGQGLRLIYYSQIVNDFQKGDIAEGYSVSREKKESFPLTVTSAQKNPTAFYLCASQYEMNTEAFFGQGTRLTVV.

The chain couples TRBV6-6 to TRBJ1-2, with D tentatively TRBD1 (6 bases). V lost 2 bases and J lost 4, with 14 bases in between. Germline V gene data show CDR1 as MNHNY and CDR2 as SVGAGI (reference sequence). CDR3 length: 15 amino acids. The CDR3 nucleotides are TGTGCCAGCAGTTACCTCGGGGGGCGCGGCTATGGCTACACCTTC. Amino acids: CASSYLGGRGYGYTF.